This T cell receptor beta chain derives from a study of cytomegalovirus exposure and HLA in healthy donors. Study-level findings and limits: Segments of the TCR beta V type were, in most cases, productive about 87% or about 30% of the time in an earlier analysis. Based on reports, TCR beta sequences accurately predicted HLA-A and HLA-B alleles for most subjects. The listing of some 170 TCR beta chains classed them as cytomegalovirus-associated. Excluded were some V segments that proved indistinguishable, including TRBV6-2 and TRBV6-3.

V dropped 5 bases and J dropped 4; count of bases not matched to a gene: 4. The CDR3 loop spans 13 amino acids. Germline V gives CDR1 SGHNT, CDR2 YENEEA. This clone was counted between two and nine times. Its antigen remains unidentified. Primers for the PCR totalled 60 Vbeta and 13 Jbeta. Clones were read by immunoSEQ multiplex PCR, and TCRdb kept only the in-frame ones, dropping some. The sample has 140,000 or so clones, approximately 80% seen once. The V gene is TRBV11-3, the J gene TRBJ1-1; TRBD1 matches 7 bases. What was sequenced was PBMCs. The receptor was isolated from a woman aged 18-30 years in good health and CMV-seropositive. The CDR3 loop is CASSRTGSTEAFF. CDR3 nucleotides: TGTGCCAGCAGCCGGACAGGTAGCACTGAAGCTTTCTTT.